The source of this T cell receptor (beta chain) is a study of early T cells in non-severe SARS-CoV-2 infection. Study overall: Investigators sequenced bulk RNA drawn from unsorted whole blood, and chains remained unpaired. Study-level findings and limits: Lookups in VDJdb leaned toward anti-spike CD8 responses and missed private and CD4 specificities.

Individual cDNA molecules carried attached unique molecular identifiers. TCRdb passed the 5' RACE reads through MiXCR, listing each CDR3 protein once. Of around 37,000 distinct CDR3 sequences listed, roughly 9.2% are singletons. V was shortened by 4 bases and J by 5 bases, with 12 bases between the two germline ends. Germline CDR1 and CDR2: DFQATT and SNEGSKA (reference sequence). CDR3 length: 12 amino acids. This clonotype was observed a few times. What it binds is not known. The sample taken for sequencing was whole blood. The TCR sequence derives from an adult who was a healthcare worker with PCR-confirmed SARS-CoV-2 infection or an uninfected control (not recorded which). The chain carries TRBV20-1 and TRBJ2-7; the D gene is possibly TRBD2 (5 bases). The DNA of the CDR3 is TGCAGTGCTAAGGAGGTTAGCCACGAGCAGTACTTC. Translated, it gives CSAKEVSHEQYF.